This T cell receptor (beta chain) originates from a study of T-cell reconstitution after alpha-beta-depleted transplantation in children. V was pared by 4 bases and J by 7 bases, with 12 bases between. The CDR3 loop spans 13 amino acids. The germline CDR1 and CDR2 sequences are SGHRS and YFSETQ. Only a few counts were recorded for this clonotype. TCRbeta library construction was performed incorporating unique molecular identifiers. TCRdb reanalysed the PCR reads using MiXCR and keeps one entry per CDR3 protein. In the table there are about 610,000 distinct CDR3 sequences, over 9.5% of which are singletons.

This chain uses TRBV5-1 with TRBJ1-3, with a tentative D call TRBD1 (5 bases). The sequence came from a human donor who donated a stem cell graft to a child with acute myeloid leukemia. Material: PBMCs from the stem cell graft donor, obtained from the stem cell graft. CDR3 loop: CASSLPGQNTIYF. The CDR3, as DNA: TGCGCCAGCAGCCTGCCAGGGCAGAACACCATATATTTT. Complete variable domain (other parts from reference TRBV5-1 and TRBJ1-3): KAGVTQTPRYLIKTRGQQVTLSCSPISGHRSVSWYQQTPGQGLQFLFEYFSETQRNKGNFPGRFSGRQFSNSRSEMNVSTLELGDSALYLCASSLPGQNTIYFGEGSWLTVV.